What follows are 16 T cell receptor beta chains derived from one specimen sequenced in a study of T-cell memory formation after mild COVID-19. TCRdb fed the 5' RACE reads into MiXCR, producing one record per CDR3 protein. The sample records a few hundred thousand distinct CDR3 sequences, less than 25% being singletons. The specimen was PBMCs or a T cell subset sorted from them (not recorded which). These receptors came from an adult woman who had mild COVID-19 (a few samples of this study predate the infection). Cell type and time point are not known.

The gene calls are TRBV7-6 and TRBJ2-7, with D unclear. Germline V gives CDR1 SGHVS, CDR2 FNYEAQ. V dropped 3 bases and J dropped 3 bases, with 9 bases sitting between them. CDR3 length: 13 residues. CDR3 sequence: CASSLDTDYEQYF. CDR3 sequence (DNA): TGTGCCAGCAGCTTGGATACGGACTACGAGCAGTACTTC.

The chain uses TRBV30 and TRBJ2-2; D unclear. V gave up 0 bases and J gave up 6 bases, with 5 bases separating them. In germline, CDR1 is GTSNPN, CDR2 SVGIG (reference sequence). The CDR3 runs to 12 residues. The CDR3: CAWSVLPGELFF. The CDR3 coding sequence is TGTGCCTGGAGTGTACTTCCCGGGGAGCTGTTTTTT.

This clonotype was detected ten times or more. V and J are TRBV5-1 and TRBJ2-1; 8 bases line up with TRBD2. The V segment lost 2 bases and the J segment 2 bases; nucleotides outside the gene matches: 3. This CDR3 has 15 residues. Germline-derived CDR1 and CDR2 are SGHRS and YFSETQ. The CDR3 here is CASSLGAGAYNEQFF. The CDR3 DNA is TGCGCCAGCAGCTTAGGAGCGGGGGCCTACAATGAGCAGTTCTTC.

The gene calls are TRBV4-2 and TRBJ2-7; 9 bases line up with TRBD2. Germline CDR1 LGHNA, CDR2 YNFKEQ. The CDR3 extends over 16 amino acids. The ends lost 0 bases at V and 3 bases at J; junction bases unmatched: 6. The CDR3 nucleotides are TGTGCCAGCAGCCAAGATAGCGGGGGATTCCTCTACGAGCAGTACTTC. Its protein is CASSQDSGGFLYEQYF.

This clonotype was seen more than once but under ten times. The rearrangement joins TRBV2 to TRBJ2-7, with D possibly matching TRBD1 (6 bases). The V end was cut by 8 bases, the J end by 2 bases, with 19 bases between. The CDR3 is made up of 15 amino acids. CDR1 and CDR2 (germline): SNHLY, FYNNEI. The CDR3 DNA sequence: TGTGCCAGCCTCCACCAGCGGACAGCCGCCTACGAGCAGTACTTC. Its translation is CASLHQRTAAYEQYF.

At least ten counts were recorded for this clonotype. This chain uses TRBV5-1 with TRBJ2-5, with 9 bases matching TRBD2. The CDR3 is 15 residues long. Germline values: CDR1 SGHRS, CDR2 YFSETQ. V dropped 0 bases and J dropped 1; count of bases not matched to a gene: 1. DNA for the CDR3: TGCGCCAGCAGCTTGGGCGGGGGGGCCCAAGAGACCCAGTACTTC. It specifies CASSLGGGAQETQYF.

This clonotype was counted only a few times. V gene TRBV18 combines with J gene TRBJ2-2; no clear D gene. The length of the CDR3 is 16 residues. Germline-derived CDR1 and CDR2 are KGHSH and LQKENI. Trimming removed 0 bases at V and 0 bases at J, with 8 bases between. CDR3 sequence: CASSPPVRTNTGELFF. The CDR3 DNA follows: TGTGCCAGCTCACCACCGGTCAGAACGAACACCGGGGAGCTGTTTTTT.

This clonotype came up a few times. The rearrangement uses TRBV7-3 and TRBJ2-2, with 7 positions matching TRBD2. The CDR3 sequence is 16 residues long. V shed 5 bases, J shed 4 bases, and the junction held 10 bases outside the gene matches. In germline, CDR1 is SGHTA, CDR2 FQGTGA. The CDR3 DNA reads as TGTGCCAGCAGCCTTAGCCCCGGGGGGATCACCGGGGAGCTGTTTTTT. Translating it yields CASSLSPGGITGELFF.

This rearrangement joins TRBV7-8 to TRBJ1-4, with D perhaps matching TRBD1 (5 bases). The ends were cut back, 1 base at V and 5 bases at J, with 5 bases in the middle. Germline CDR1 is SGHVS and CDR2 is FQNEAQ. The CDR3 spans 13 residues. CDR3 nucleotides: TGTGCCAGCAGCTTAGGGACAAATGAAAAACTGTTTTTT. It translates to CASSLGTNEKLFF.

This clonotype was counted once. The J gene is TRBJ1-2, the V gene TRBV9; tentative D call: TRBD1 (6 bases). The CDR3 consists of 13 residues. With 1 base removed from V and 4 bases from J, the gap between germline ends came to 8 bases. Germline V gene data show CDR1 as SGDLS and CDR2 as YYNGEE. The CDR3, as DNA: TGTGCCAGCAGCGTACAGGGGACCTATGGCTACACCTTC. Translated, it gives CASSVQGTYGYTF. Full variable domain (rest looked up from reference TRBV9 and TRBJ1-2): DSGVTQTPKHLITATGQRVTLRCSPRSGDLSVYWYQQSLDQGLQFLIQYYNGEERAKGNILERFSAQQFPDLHSELNLSSLELGDSALYFCASSVQGTYGYTFGSGTRLTVV.

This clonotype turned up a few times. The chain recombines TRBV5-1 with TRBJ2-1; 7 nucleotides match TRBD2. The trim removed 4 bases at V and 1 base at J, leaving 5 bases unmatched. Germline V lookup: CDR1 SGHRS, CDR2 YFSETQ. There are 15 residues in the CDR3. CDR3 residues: CASSPLAASYNEQFF. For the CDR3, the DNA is TGCGCCAGCAGCCCCCTAGCGGCTTCCTACAATGAGCAGTTCTTC.

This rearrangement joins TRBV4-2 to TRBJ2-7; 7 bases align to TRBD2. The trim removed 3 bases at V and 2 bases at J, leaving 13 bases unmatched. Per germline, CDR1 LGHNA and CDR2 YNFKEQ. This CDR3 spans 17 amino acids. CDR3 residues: CASSHRPQAGSTYEQYF. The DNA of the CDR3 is TGTGCCAGCAGCCATCGTCCTCAAGCGGGGAGTACCTACGAGCAGTACTTC.

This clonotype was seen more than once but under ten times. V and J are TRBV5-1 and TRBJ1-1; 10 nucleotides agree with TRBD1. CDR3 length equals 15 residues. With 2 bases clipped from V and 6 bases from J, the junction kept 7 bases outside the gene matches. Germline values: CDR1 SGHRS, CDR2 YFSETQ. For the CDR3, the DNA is TGCGCCAGCAGCTTTGACAGGGGGCTTCGATCTGAAGCTTTCTTT. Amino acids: CASSFDRGLRSEAFF.

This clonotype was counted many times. The CDR3 region is CASSTLGGLTEAFF. The CDR3 DNA reads as TGTGCCAGCAGCACGCTAGGGGGGTTAACTGAAGCTTTCTTT. The rearrangement joins TRBV12-3 or TRBV12-4 to TRBJ1-1; D may be TRBD1 (6 bases). The length of the CDR3 is 14 residues. The V end lost 6 bases, the J end lost 5 bases, and 16 bases lay between the germline ends.

CDR3 residues: CASEENYGYTF. The CDR3 nucleotides read TGTGCCAGCGAGGAGAACTATGGCTACACCTTC. The chain couples TRBV2 to TRBJ1-2; D ambiguous. With 8 bases removed from V and 2 bases from J, the gap between germline ends came to 6 bases. The CDR3 totals 11 residues. Germline assignment: CDR1 SNHLY and CDR2 FYNNEI. Looking up the rest from reference TRBV2 and TRBJ1-2 gives the full variable domain: EPEVTQTPSHQVTQMGQEVILRCVPISNHLYFYWYRQILGQKVEFLVSFYNNEISEKSEIFDDQFSVERPDGSNFTLKIRSTKLEDSAMYFCASEENYGYTFGSGTRLTVV.

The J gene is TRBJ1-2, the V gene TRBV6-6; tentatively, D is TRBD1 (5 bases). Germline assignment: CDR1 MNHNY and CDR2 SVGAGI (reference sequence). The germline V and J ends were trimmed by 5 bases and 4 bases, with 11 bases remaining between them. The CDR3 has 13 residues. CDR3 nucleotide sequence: TGTGCCAGCAGTGAAGGGGAAGTCTATGGCTACACCTTC. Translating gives CASSEGEVYGYTF.